These 17 T cell receptor beta chains originate from one sample sequenced in a study of cytomegalovirus exposure and HLA in healthy donors. 13 Jbeta primers and 60 Vbeta primers were used for the PCR. TCRdb's copy holds only in-frame clones and misses some; the assay was immunoSEQ multiplex PCR. The table records over 200,000 clones, 70% to 85% of them present only once. The sample was PBMCs. The origin of the receptors is a woman in her sixties or seventies in good health and CMV-seropositive.

The chain is built from TRBV6-5 and TRBJ1-2; 7 nucleotides match TRBD1. The CDR3 sequence is 14 residues long. Germline V lookup: CDR1 MNHEY, CDR2 SVGAGI. V dropped 7 bases and J dropped 0; count of bases not matched to a gene: 5. CDR3: CASTYDRANYGYTF. The CDR3 nucleotides are TGTGCCAGCACCTATGACAGGGCTAACTATGGCTACACCTTC.

The chain couples TRBV5-1 to TRBJ1-4, with 9 bases identical to TRBD1. CDR3 size: 14 residues. V gave up 3 bases and J gave up 8 bases; unmatched junction bases: 5. The germline CDR1 and CDR2 sequences are SGHRS and YFSETQ. The CDR3 spells CASSWDREGEKLFF. The CDR3, as DNA: TGCGCCAGCAGCTGGGACAGGGAAGGCGAAAAACTGTTTTTT.

The chain links TRBV2 to TRBJ2-5; the D gene is possibly TRBD2 (6 bases). In germline, CDR1 is SNHLY, CDR2 FYNNEI. The CDR3 runs 13 residues. The V gene lost 4 bases and the J gene lost 1 base, with 7 bases spanning the gap. The CDR3 DNA follows: TGTGCCAGCAGTGGGGACTTCCAAGAGACCCAGTACTTC. Its protein is CASSGDFQETQYF.

In this sample, this clone turned up a few times. The chain has TRBV6-6 and TRBJ2-5; tentative D call: TRBD1 (6 bases). CDR1 is MNHNY, CDR2 SVGAGI, per germline (reference sequence). V dropped 0 bases and J dropped 1 base, with 12 bases sitting between them. This CDR3 has 16 amino acids. This CDR3 is CASSYSMGAPQETQYF. The CDR3 DNA is TGTGCCAGCAGTTACTCTATGGGGGCACCCCAAGAGACCCAGTACTTC.

This chain links TRBV11-2 with TRBJ2-1; TRBD1 might be the D (5 bases). Trimming left V 4 bases short and J 12 bases short, with 16 bases between. Germline lookup yields CDR1 SGHAT and CDR2 FQNNGV. The CDR3 runs 13 residues. The CDR3 sequence is CASSSSLGVWQFF. CDR3 bases: TGTGCCAGCAGCTCCTCCTTAGGGGTTTGGCAGTTCTTC.

This rearrangement joins TRBV14 to TRBJ1-1, with 11 bases fitting TRBD1. From germline, CDR1 is SGHDN and CDR2 FVKESK. This CDR3 is 19 amino acids long. Trimming cost V 1 base and J 4 bases; bases outside gene matches: 14. CDR3 region: CASSQARGQGAGQATEAFF. The CDR3 region has the DNA TGTGCCAGCAGCCAAGCTCGAGGACAGGGGGCCGGGCAAGCCACTGAAGCTTTCTTT.

Here the CDR3 reads CASSQDVNGQGNQPQHF. The CDR3 bases are TGCGCCAGCAGCCAAGATGTTAACGGACAGGGCAATCAGCCCCAGCATTTT. The V call is TRBV4-1, the J call TRBJ1-5; 7 bases match TRBD1. The CDR3 extends over 17 amino acids. J lost 2 bases, V lost 0 bases, and 7 bases had no gene match. Per germline, CDR1 MGHRA and CDR2 YSYEKL.

The J gene is TRBJ1-2, the V gene TRBV5-1; 7 bases agree with TRBD1. Germline CDR1 SGHRS, CDR2 YFSETQ. CDR3 length: 14 residues. J gave up 13 bases and V 0 bases, and 12 bases lay outside the gene matches. For the CDR3, the DNA is TGCGCCAGCAGCTTGGCCGGACAGGTTCGTGGAGGCACCTTC. Residues: CASSLAGQVRGGTF. Full variable domain (remainder filled in from reference TRBV5-1 and TRBJ1-2): KAGVTQTPRYLIKTRGQQVTLSCSPISGHRSVSWYQQTPGQGLQFLFEYFSETQRNKGNFPGRFSGRQFSNSRSEMNVSTLELGDSALYLCASSLAGQVRGGTFGSGTRLTVV.

The chain employs TRBV27 and TRBJ2-3; TRBD1 matches at 7 bases. The CDR3 runs to 12 residues. The germline gives CDR1 MNHEY, CDR2 SMNVEV (reference sequence). Trimming cost V 1 base and J 11 bases; bases outside gene matches: 3. The CDR3 protein is CASSLWGQKQYF. In DNA, the CDR3 is TGTGCCAGCAGTTTATGGGGACAGAAGCAGTATTTT.

This clone was counted between two and nine times. The V gene is TRBV7-9, the J gene TRBJ2-5, with 11 bases fitting TRBD1. The CDR3 totals 14 residues. Germline values: CDR1 SEHNR, CDR2 FQNEAQ (reference sequence). V shed 3 bases and J 11 bases; nucleotides not matched to a gene: 8. CDR3 in DNA: TGTGCCAGCAGCTTCGGACAGGGGGCTTTTGAGCAGTACTTC. Its translation is CASSFGQGAFEQYF.

The chain joins TRBV19 to TRBJ2-7; D perhaps matches TRBD1 (5 bases). Germline loops: CDR1 LNHDA, CDR2 SQIVND (reference sequence). This CDR3 contains 14 residues. V lost 3 bases to trimming and J lost 6 bases, with 15 bases between them. CDR3 in DNA: TGTGCCAGTAGTATCCCACCAAGGGGAAGCGAGCAGTACTTC. Translation gives CASSIPPRGSEQYF.

As concerns this clone: In the same sample, other DNA sequences code for this CDR3. V usage is TRBV19 and J usage is TRBJ1-1; TRBD1 agrees at 7 bases. The CDR3 is 14 residues long. V dropped 5 bases and J dropped 1; count of bases not matched to a gene: 4. Per germline, CDR1 LNHDA and CDR2 SQIVND (reference sequence). This chain's CDR3 is CASSQRTGNTEAFF. CDR3 in DNA: TGTGCCAGTAGTCAACGGACAGGGAACACTGAAGCTTTCTTT.

CDR3 amino acids: CASSLRGSYGYTF. CDR3 nucleotides: TGTGCCAGCAGCTTACGGGGGTCCTATGGCTACACCTTC. V and J are TRBV11-2 and TRBJ1-2, with D perhaps TRBD1 (5 bases). Germline V gene data show CDR1 as SGHAT and CDR2 as FQNNGV. There are 13 residues in the CDR3. V was clipped by 2 bases and J by 4 bases, with 8 bases between them.

This clone is a singleton in its sample. The chain employs TRBV6-1 and TRBJ2-1; 7 bases are a match to TRBD2. CDR3 length equals 13 residues. Losses at the gene ends were 4 bases for V and 9 bases for J; bases not matched to a gene: 6. The germline gives CDR1 MNHNS, CDR2 SASEGT. CDR3 DNA sequence: TGTGCCAGCAGTGTAGCAGGGAGGGGTGAGCAGTTCTTC. It specifies CASSVAGRGEQFF.

The CDR3 region is CSVALRAPSYEQYF. The CDR3 DNA is TGCAGCGTTGCCCTCAGGGCCCCCTCCTACGAGCAGTACTTC. V is TRBV29-1 and J is TRBJ2-7, with a tentative D call TRBD1 (5 bases). Germline V gene data show CDR1 as SQVTM and CDR2 as ANQGSEA. Trimming stripped 4 bases from V and 0 bases from J, with 13 bases between. The CDR3 has 14 residues.

The V gene is TRBV29-1, the J gene TRBJ2-7, with TRBD2 identical over 9 bases. The germline gives CDR1 SQVTM, CDR2 ANQGSEA. V was pared by 1 base and J by 1 base, with 8 bases of the junction left unmatched. The CDR3 length is 16 residues. CDR3 DNA: TGCAGCGTTGAAGGGTCGGCTAGCGGGAAGTCCTACGAGCAGTACTTC. Its protein is CSVEGSASGKSYEQYF.

This chain joins TRBV28 and TRBJ1-1; D may be TRBD1 (5 bases). The V gene's germline CDR1 is MDHEN and CDR2 SYDVKM. CDR3 size: 12 residues. Deletions cut 7 bases from V and 6 bases from J, with 12 bases between. CDR3 nucleotide sequence: TGTGCCAGCACCCTACCGGGGGCTGAAGCTTTCTTT. Translating it yields CASTLPGAEAFF.